Here is one TCR beta chain with its context. Germline lookup yields CDR1 SQVTM and CDR2 ANQGSEA. After removal of 3 bases from V and 1 base from J, the junction contained 1 base not matched to a gene. The CDR3 extends over 13 amino acids. Under the authors' procedure: By means of reference gene primer amplification, nucleated cell counts were estimated. The assay was immunoSEQ multiplex PCR, and TCRdb's table has in-frame clones only and misses some. V, J and clone size are those of that table, while D and trimming were read from the DNA. The data show more than 12,000 clones, around 73% seen once. This entry is derived from a study of blood T cell repertoires in COVID-19. Looking at the study overall: Whether acute or convalescent, the COVID-19 samples came from the United States, Italy and Spain. PBMCs, B-cell-depleted T cells, or T cells were the source of the cDNA or gDNA that made up the material.

The sequencing input was peripheral blood. The V gene is TRBV29-1, the J gene TRBJ1-1; TRBD1 matches 8 bases. This TCR was recovered from a human donor in a cohort sampled during active COVID-19. The CDR3 region is CSVEGQENTEAFF. The CDR3 nucleotides read TGCAGCGTTGAGGGACAGGAGAACACTGAAGCTTTCTTT.